These T cell receptor beta chains were read from a single sample in a study of blood T cell repertoires in COVID-19. Assay used: immunoSEQ multiplex PCR; TCRdb lists only in-frame clones, some missing. The repertoire holds over 55,000 clones, with roughly 82% as singletons. The sample taken for sequencing was peripheral blood. Every receptor here comes from a woman in her sixties with acute or convalescent COVID-19. Both conserved end residues are part of each CDR3. A D gene is named only where the DNA matches it firmly. The size entry is marked missing in some rows and otherwise reads once, few, many or a size class.

V: TRBV2
D: TRBD1
size: -
J: TRBJ2-1
CDR3: CASRDRGSRPDNEQFF
DNA: TGTGCCAGCCGGGACAGGGGGAGTCGACCGGACAATGAGCAGTTCTTC

V: TRBV6-5
D: -
size: -
J: TRBJ1-1
CDR3: CASSTTDMNTEAFF
DNA: TGTGCCAGCAGCACGACAGATATGAACACTGAAGCTTTCTTT

V: TRBV7-9
D: TRBD1
size: -
J: TRBJ2-1
CDR3: CASSLGQGEYNEQFF
DNA: TGTGCCAGCAGCTTGGGACAGGGAGAATACAATGAGCAGTTCTTC

V: TRBV27
D: -
size: -
J: TRBJ2-2
CDR3: CASSSSNTGELFF
DNA: TGTGCCAGCAGTTCCTCGAACACCGGGGAGCTGTTTTTT

V: TRBV5-5
D: TRBD1
size: -
J: TRBJ2-2
CDR3: CASSLGQGGTGELFF
DNA: TGTGCCAGCAGCTTGGGACAGGGTGGGACCGGGGAGCTGTTTTTT

V: TRBV4-3
D: -
size: -
J: TRBJ2-7
CDR3: CASSQGLVGAYAEQYF
DNA: TGCGCCAGCAGCCAAGGACTAGTAGGGGCATATGCCGAGCAGTACTTC

V: TRBV7-6
D: TRBD1
size: -
J: TRBJ2-1
CDR3: CASSLPTGGYEQFF
DNA: TGTGCCAGCAGCTTACCCACAGGGGGCTATGAGCAGTTCTTC

V: TRBV14
D: -
size: -
J: TRBJ1-6
CDR3: CASSLGAPGNSPLHF
DNA: TGTGCCAGCAGCCTTGGAGCTCCGGGGAATTCACCCCTCCACTTT

V: TRBV7-2
D: -
size: -
J: TRBJ2-3
CDR3: CASSLSQRSTDTQYF
DNA: TGTGCCAGCAGCTTATCGCAGCGGTCCACAGATACGCAGTATTTT

V: TRBV19
D: TRBD1
size: -
J: TRBJ2-1
CDR3: CASSYSGTGANEQFF
DNA: TGTGCCAGTAGTTACTCCGGGACAGGGGCCAATGAGCAGTTCTTC

V: TRBV19
D: -
size: -
J: TRBJ1-2
CDR3: CASSDSHYGYTF
DNA: TGTGCCAGTTCGGACAGTCACTATGGCTACACCTTC

V: TRBV3-1/TRBV3-2
D: -
size: -
J: TRBJ2-7
CDR3: CASSIPGRSFEQYF
DNA: TGTGCCAGCAGCATCCCGGGAAGGTCCTTCGAGCAGTACTTC

V: TRBV3-1/TRBV3-2
D: -
size: -
J: TRBJ2-5
CDR3: CASSQGLETQYF
DNA: TGTGCCAGCAGCCAAGGTCTGGAGACCCAGTACTTC

V: TRBV7-9
D: -
size: -
J: TRBJ2-3
CDR3: CASSPSVPLAIDTQYF
DNA: TGTGCCAGCAGCCCCAGCGTTCCCCTCGCTATAGATACGCAGTATTTT

V: TRBV30
D: TRBD2
size: -
J: TRBJ2-7
CDR3: CAWSVSLAGHEQYF
DNA: TGTGCCTGGAGTGTTTCGCTAGCGGGGCACGAGCAGTACTTC

V: TRBV7-2
D: -
size: -
J: TRBJ2-2
CDR3: CASSLGEWNTGELFF
DNA: TGTGCCAGCAGCTTGGGAGAATGGAACACCGGGGAGCTGTTTTTT

V: TRBV5-1
D: TRBD1
size: -
J: TRBJ1-6
CDR3: CASSLRRGRDDNSPLHF
DNA: TGCGCCAGCAGCTTAAGGAGGGGGCGAGATGATAATTCACCCCTCCACTTT

V: TRBV14
D: -
size: once
J: TRBJ2-2
CDR3: CASSLRGWRTGELFF
DNA: TGTGCCAGCAGCCTCCGAGGATGGCGAACCGGGGAGCTGTTTTTT

V: TRBV4-1
D: -
size: -
J: TRBJ1-5
CDR3: CASSPSAGGVQPQHF
DNA: TGCGCCAGCAGCCCTTCTGCCGGGGGAGTTCAGCCCCAGCATTTT

V: TRBV29-1
D: TRBD1
size: -
J: TRBJ1-4
CDR3: CSVGILQGAATNEKLFF
DNA: TGCAGCGTTGGGATTTTACAGGGGGCGGCAACTAATGAAAAACTGTTTTTT

V: TRBV30
D: TRBD2
size: -
J: TRBJ2-2
CDR3: CAWSVLAVPGELFF
DNA: TGTGCCTGGAGTGTTCTAGCGGTCCCCGGGGAGCTGTTTTTT

V: TRBV4-3
D: -
size: -
J: TRBJ2-7
CDR3: CASSQDGGSYEQYF
DNA: TGCGCCAGCAGCCAAGACGGAGGCTCCTACGAGCAGTACTTC

V: TRBV5-1
D: TRBD1
size: -
J: TRBJ1-2
CDR3: CASSEGQSYGYTF
DNA: TGCGCCAGCAGCGAGGGACAGAGCTATGGCTACACCTTC

V: TRBV7-9
D: -
size: -
J: TRBJ1-2
CDR3: CASSLDAGVYGYTF
DNA: TGTGCCAGCAGCTTAGACGCGGGGGTCTATGGCTACACCTTC

V: TRBV6-5
D: -
size: -
J: TRBJ1-6
CDR3: CASNNRDSPLHF
DNA: TGTGCCAGCAACAACAGGGATTCACCCCTCCACTTT

V: TRBV10-2
D: -
size: -
J: TRBJ1-1
CDR3: CASSDPAGYTEAFF
DNA: TGCGCCAGCAGTGACCCCGCGGGGTATACTGAAGCTTTCTTT

V: TRBV28
D: -
size: -
J: TRBJ1-5
CDR3: CASRRAGGVNQPQHF
DNA: TGTGCCAGCAGGAGAGCGGGGGGCGTGAATCAGCCCCAGCATTTT

V: TRBV7-8
D: -
size: once
J: TRBJ1-6
CDR3: CASSLPRSGSPLHF
DNA: TGTGCCAGCAGCTTACCGAGGTCGGGATCACCCCTCCACTTT

V: TRBV7-2
D: -
size: -
J: TRBJ1-2
CDR3: CASTQVLGGGGYTF
DNA: TGTGCCAGCACCCAAGTGCTCGGGGGGGGTGGCTACACCTTC

V: TRBV2
D: TRBD2
size: -
J: TRBJ2-3
CDR3: CASTERLAGGPRPTDTQYF
DNA: TGTGCCAGCACCGAACGACTAGCGGGGGGGCCGCGACCCACAGATACGCAGTATTTT

V: TRBV2
D: TRBD1
size: -
J: TRBJ2-3
CDR3: CASSGSTGSDTQYF
DNA: TGTGCCAGCAGTGGTTCGACAGGGTCAGATACGCAGTATTTT

V: TRBV18
D: -
size: -
J: TRBJ1-4
CDR3: CASSPRTPGRSEKLFF
DNA: TGTGCCAGCTCACCACGTACCCCGGGAAGAAGTGAAAAACTGTTTTTT

V: TRBV14
D: -
size: -
J: TRBJ2-6
CDR3: CASRPGGISGANVLTF
DNA: TGTGCCAGCAGACCCGGGGGAATTTCTGGGGCCAACGTCCTGACTTTC

V: TRBV10-1
D: TRBD1
size: -
J: TRBJ1-6
CDR3: CASSEQGNNSPLHF
DNA: TGCGCCAGCAGTGAACAGGGGAATAATTCACCCCTCCACTTT

V: TRBV14
D: -
size: few
J: TRBJ1-1
CDR3: CASRDSAGNTEAFF
DNA: TGTGCCAGCCGGGATTCGGCTGGGAACACTGAAGCTTTCTTT

V: TRBV3-1/TRBV3-2
D: -
size: -
J: TRBJ1-2
CDR3: CASSRGMVYGYTF
DNA: TGTGCCAGCAGCCGAGGGATGGTCTATGGCTACACCTTC

V: TRBV4-2
D: TRBD1
size: few
J: TRBJ1-1
CDR3: CASSNGGTGRDTEAFF
DNA: TGTGCCAGCAGCAACGGGGGGACAGGGAGGGACACTGAAGCTTTCTTT

V: TRBV4-1
D: TRBD1
size: -
J: TRBJ2-7
CDR3: CASSPGQGAIEQYF
DNA: TGCGCCAGCAGCCCGGGACAGGGGGCGATCGAGCAGTACTTC

V: TRBV7-3
D: -
size: -
J: TRBJ2-1
CDR3: CASSLEGSQYNEQFF
DNA: TGTGCCAGCAGCTTAGAGGGCTCTCAGTACAATGAGCAGTTCTTC

V: TRBV7-2
D: -
size: few
J: TRBJ1-1
CDR3: CASSRVPGNQAEAFF
DNA: TGTGCCAGCAGCCGCGTACCGGGAAACCAGGCTGAAGCTTTCTTT

V: TRBV19
D: -
size: -
J: TRBJ1-5
CDR3: CASSPGGALDQPQHF
DNA: TGTGCCAGTAGTCCCGGGGGGGCTCTAGATCAGCCCCAGCATTTT

V: TRBV18
D: TRBD2
size: -
J: TRBJ2-5
CDR3: CASSPSGGQETQYF
DNA: TGTGCCAGCTCACCAAGCGGGGGTCAAGAGACCCAGTACTTC

V: TRBV24-1
D: TRBD1
size: -
J: TRBJ1-2
CDR3: CATSDSGTGGRNYGYTF
DNA: TGTGCCACCAGTGATTCCGGGACAGGCGGTCGAAACTATGGCTACACCTTC

V: TRBV5-1
D: -
size: -
J: TRBJ2-3
CDR3: CASSLFGGNPPDTQYF
DNA: TGCGCCAGCAGCCTCTTTGGAGGGAACCCTCCCGATACGCAGTATTTT

V: TRBV11-2
D: TRBD1
size: once
J: TRBJ1-6
CDR3: CASSAPHDRGYGSPLHF
DNA: TGTGCCAGCAGCGCACCCCACGACAGGGGGTACGGGTCACCCCTCCACTTT

V: TRBV5-1
D: -
size: -
J: TRBJ2-5
CDR3: CASSLGFGSLQETQYF
DNA: TGCGCCAGCAGCTTGGGGTTCGGGAGTCTCCAAGAGACCCAGTACTTC

V: TRBV6-5
D: TRBD1
size: once
J: TRBJ1-2
CDR3: CASSPGQGSYYGYTF
DNA: TGTGCCAGCAGTCCCGGACAGGGTTCATACTATGGCTACACCTTC

V: TRBV13
D: TRBD1
size: -
J: TRBJ1-3
CDR3: CASSLAGQGAGNTIYF
DNA: TGTGCCAGCAGCTTAGCGGGACAGGGGGCCGGAAACACCATATATTTT

V: TRBV5-6
D: -
size: -
J: TRBJ2-4
CDR3: CASSLFRGTKNIQYF
DNA: TGTGCCAGCAGCTTGTTCAGGGGTACCAAAAACATTCAGTACTTC

V: TRBV21-1
D: -
size: -
J: TRBJ2-3
CDR3: CASSKPSGGGSTDTQYF
DNA: TGTGCCAGCAGCAAACCGTCCGGGGGGGGAAGCACAGATACGCAGTATTTT

V: TRBV25-1
D: -
size: once
J: TRBJ2-1
CDR3: CASSETGSRQQFF
DNA: TGTGCCAGCAGTGAAACGGGGAGTAGGCAGCAGTTCTTC

V: TRBV19
D: TRBD1
size: -
J: TRBJ2-7
CDR3: CASSTQGASYEQYF
DNA: TGTGCCAGTAGTACACAGGGGGCCTCCTACGAGCAGTACTTC